The source of this TCR beta chain is a study of regulatory T cells in long-lasting Graves disease listed by TCRdb under 2021. For the wider study: In the newly diagnosed Graves' disease group, patients had been taking antithyroid drugs for less than 3 months. Persistent Graves' disease patients were compared with newly diagnosed Graves' disease patients by peripheral blood TCR sequencing and RNA sequencing. The study was registered as a clinical trial and conducted in China. A total of about 35 samples underwent TCR sequencing: around 13 from persistent and around 20 from newly diagnosed Graves' disease patients.

The CDR3 runs 15 amino acids, cysteine and phenylalanine included. Kept here is only the CDR3 DNA, which spans 45 bases and is read in frame from base 1. In the germline V gene (reference sequence), CDR1 corresponds to DFQATT and CDR2 to SNEGSKA. V gives up 0 bases and J gives up 2 bases, and the segment between their germline ends measures 11 bases. The receptor library was made with multiplex PCR. The sequencer listed for this sample is Illumina HiSeq 4000. CDR3 regions were amplified by Arm-PCR with iRepertoire HTBI primers to construct TCR beta libraries. PCR products were gel purified before sequencing. The published analysis was carried out like this. Gene usage analysis of CDR3 amino acid clonotypes used the roughly 62 TRBV and approximately 13 TRBJ segments found across samples. Filtered high-quality paired reads were merged into contigs using COPE and FqMerger. BLAST was used to align contigs to IMGT TRBV, TRBD and TRBJ reference genes, and CDR3 was defined according to IMGT. Highly expanded clones were defined as clonotypes with a frequency above 0.1%. Repertoire diversity was measured by Shannon entropy, and V-J evenness by the Gini coefficient. A clonotype found in more than one individual was treated as public. The raw public data were reprocessed by TCRdb itself: fastp quality trimming at Q25, MiXCR clonotype calling, in-frame beta chains only. CDR3 protein sequences are deduplicated, and each keeps its most common genes and DNA. These V and J calls originate from TCRdb's pipeline instead of the authors' own analysis. The sample profile shows more than 300,000 distinct CDR3 sequences; about 12% of them were found once. The top ten clonotypes cover about 20% of the sample.

What the research found in general, with its limitations: As a limitation, the authors acknowledged that the small sample size may reduce accuracy. A larger number of public clonotypes was shared among persistent patients (approximately 2,500) than among newly diagnosed patients (approximately 1,000). Sequencing and analysis were restricted to the TCR beta chain. Persistent Graves' disease patients showed lower TCR Shannon entropy and fewer highly expanded clones than newly diagnosed patients, suggesting clonal expansion. Because the primary lesion, thyroid tissue, could not be accessed, the study looked at peripheral blood alone. TRBV28, TRBJ1-2 and TRBJ2-5 were preferentially used in persistent disease, while TRBV20-1 and TRBJ2-1 were favored in newly diagnosed disease.

The time point label of this sample denotes: newly diagnosed GD, antithyroid drugs for less than 3 months. RNA was extracted from PBMCs in TRIzol for both TCR sequencing and RNA sequencing. The diagnosis of Graves' disease followed American Thyroid Association guidelines. Patients for the study were recruited at an endocrinology department in Xi'an, China. Each patient gave approximately 10 milliliters of peripheral blood, collected in an EDTA anticoagulant tube. Ficoll Paque Plus density gradient separation was used to isolate PBMCs, and no additional T cell sorting was done. An Agilent 2100 Bioanalyzer and agarose gel were used to check RNA quality, while a NanoDrop 2000 measured RNA concentration. The table lists this clonotype with a few counts. What this receptor recognizes is not known. One base away there is no much larger clone; base qualities are not given. These same data were also listed under a study on T cells in Graves' hyperthyroidism and ophthalmopathy. Looking at the second paper: Stable Graves' hyperthyroidism was defined as no progression to ophthalmopathy during 18 months of follow-up. The hyperthyroidism patients were between 18 and 65 years old and newly diagnosed, with a disease duration of less than 2 months. The study excluded patients with uncontrolled infections, other autoimmune diseases, pregnancy or lactation. Diagnoses were established on the basis of clinical symptoms, serum thyroxine and TRAb, thyroid ultrasound, and orbital computed tomography. For the first round of RT-PCR on the TCR CDR3, the HTBI primer set was used together with the Qiagen OneStep RT-PCR kit. Most expanded thyroid clonotypes (frequency above 0.001) were also detected in blood, a finding suggesting that blood repertoires may reflect thyroid immune responses. In cross-validation, a model built on a 13 V-J signature told ophthalmopathy apart from stable hyperthyroidism with 85% to 90% sensitivity and about 81% specificity, and in testing the same model reached 80%/75%. In validation, the model predicted progression to ophthalmopathy with over 60% sensitivity and roughly 75% specificity, a median of around 6.6 months before onset. TCR V-J signatures able to tell the groups apart were searched for in a discovery cohort of approximately 95 patients, of whom 40 to 45 had Graves' ophthalmopathy and about 60 had stable Graves' hyperthyroidism. Prospective prediction of ophthalmopathy was tested in an independent validation cohort consisting of some 18 hyperthyroidism patients and some 15 patients who later progressed to ophthalmopathy. The 95 to 100 discovery patients were randomly divided into training and test sets at a 7:3 ratio. In addition, the study compared T-cell repertoires in thyroid tissue and in blood from over 5 Graves' hyperthyroidism patients. Once sampling was done, hyperthyroidism patients were given methimazole at a starting dose of 30 mg daily, whereas ophthalmopathy patients were given high-dose intravenous methylprednisolone. Libraries were constructed in a second round of multiplex PCR, after which size selection and purification were carried out. Paired-end sequencing of the libraries was performed with 100 bp reads on an Illumina HiSeq2000. SOAPnuke was used to process the raw data, throwing out any read that contained adapters or uncalled bases, had a mean Phred below 15, or lacked an exact constant-primer or identifier match. COPE v1.2.5 was used to merge high-quality paired reads, and clonotypes were defined as unique nucleotide sequences. Clonotypes were aligned to IMGT TRBV, TRBD and TRBJ reference segments using MiTCR v1.1. Analysis was restricted to V-J combinations with a frequency above 0.0001, which covered 99.2% of repertoires. The TCS score was defined as F50 (clonal expansion) divided by E x V (chaos), with BLOSUM62-based TCRdist calculated between CDR3 peptides within each V-J. Welch's t-statistics and random forest reduced around 520 V-J features to 13, which were used in a naive Bayes classifier (R e1071). Sample size was not statistically predetermined, and investigators were not blinded to group allocation. The paper describes TCR Vbeta CDR3 sequencing of 135 peripheral blood samples, made up of 43 ophthalmopathy patients, roughly 72 hyperthyroidism patients and about 17 progressor patients.

Source: peripheral blood mononuclear cells (PBMCs), taken at new diagnosis, from a patient treated with antithyroid drugs. This TCR was sampled from a young woman with Graves disease. Donor details come from another sample of the same person, matched by shared clones. The chain is encoded by TRBV20-1 joined to TRBJ1-5; the D gene is not confidently resolved. The DNA reads as follows: TGCAGTGCTAGAGATCCTGTGTGGGGCAATCAGCCCCAGCATTTT. Its translation reads: CSARDPVWGNQPQHF.